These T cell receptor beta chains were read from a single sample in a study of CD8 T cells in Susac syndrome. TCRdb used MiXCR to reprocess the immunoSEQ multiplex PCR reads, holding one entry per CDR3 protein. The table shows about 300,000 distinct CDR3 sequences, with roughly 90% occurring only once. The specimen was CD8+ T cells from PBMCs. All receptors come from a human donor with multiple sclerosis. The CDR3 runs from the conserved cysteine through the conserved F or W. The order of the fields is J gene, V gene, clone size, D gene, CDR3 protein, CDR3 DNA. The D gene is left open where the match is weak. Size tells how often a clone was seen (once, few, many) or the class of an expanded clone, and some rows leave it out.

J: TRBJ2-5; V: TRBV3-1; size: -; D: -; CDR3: CASSQATGGGETQYF; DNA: TGTGCCAGCAGCCAAGCCACGGGGGGCGGAGAGACCCAGTACTTC
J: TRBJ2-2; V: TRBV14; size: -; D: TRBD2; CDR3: CATSGGVNTGELFF; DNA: TGTGCTACCTCCGGGGGGGTCAACACCGGGGAGCTGTTTTTT
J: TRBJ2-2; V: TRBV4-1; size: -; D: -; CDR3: CASSQVPAGHGELFF; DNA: TGCGCCAGCAGCCAAGTGCCAGCGGGCCATGGGGAGCTGTTTTTT
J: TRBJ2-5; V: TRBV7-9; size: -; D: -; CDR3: CASSHSGQETQYF; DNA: TGTGCCAGCAGCCACAGCGGACAAGAGACCCAGTACTTC
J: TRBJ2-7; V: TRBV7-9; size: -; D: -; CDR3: CASSDSGEEQYF; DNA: TGTGCCAGCAGCGATTCAGGGGAAGAGCAGTACTTC
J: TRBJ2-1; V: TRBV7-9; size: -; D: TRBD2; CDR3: CASSNPGETSGRANNEQFF; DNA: TGTGCCAGCAGTAATCCAGGGGAGACTAGCGGGAGGGCCAACAATGAGCAGTTCTTC
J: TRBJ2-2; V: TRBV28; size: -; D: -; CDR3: CASSLIGRGDTGELFF; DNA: TGTGCCAGCAGCTTGATCGGCAGGGGTGACACCGGGGAGCTGTTTTTT
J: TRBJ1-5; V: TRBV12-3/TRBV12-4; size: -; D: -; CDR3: CASSLGGREPQHF; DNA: TGTGCCAGCAGTTTAGGGGGGCGCGAGCCCCAGCATTTT
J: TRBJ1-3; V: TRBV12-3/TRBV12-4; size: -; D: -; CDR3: CASSLDLSGNTIYF; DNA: TGTGCCAGCAGTTTGGACCTCTCTGGAAACACCATATATTTT
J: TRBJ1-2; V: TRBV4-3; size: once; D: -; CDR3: CASSQDGTYGYTF; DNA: TGCGCCAGCAGCCAAGATGGGACATATGGCTACACCTTC
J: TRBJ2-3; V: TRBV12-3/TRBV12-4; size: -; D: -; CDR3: CASTLDGKYTDTQYF; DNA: TGTGCCAGCACCTTGGACGGCAAATACACAGATACGCAGTATTTT
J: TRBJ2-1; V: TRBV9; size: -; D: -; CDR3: CASGTLNEQFF; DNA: TGTGCCAGCGGGACCCTCAATGAGCAGTTCTTC
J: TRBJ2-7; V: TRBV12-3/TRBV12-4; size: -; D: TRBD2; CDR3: CASSPDGVGTSANEQYF; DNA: TGTGCCAGCAGTCCCGACGGGGTAGGGACTAGCGCCAACGAGCAGTACTTC
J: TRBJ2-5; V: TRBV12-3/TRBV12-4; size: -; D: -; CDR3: CASSLAPGGTEETQYF; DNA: TGTGCCAGCAGTTTAGCGCCTGGGGGTACGGAAGAGACCCAGTACTTC
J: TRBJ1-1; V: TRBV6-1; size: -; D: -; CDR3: CASSGEGRWDTEAFF; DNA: TGTGCCAGCAGTGGAGAGGGACGGTGGGACACTGAAGCTTTCTTT
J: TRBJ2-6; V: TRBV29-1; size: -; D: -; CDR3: CSVSQGLTVTF; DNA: TGCAGCGTCTCACAGGGCCTGACCGTGACTTTC
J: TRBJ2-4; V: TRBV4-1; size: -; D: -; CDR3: CASSQDGTLAKNIQYF; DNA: TGCGCCAGCAGCCAAGACGGGACACTAGCCAAAAACATTCAGTACTTC
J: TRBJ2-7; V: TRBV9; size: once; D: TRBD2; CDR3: CASSSWKTSATYEQYF; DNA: TGTGCCAGCAGCTCCTGGAAGACTAGCGCCACCTACGAGCAGTACTTC
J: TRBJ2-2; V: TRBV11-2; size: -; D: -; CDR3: CASSLDGIQRGGGELFF; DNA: TGTGCCAGCAGCTTAGATGGGATCCAGCGAGGTGGCGGGGAGCTGTTTTTT
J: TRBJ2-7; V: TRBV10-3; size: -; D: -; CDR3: CAISEGTSEQYF; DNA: TGTGCCATCAGTGAGGGGACGTCCGAGCAGTACTTC
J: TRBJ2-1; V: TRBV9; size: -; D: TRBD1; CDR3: CASSVSGTVNNEQFF; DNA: TGTGCCAGCAGCGTATCCGGGACAGTGAACAATGAGCAGTTCTTC
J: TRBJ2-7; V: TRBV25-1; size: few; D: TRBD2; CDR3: CASSVRGDYEQYF; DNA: TGTGCCAGCAGTGTCCGGGGGGACTACGAGCAGTACTTC